A selection of T cell receptor beta chains follows, all from one sample in a study of CD8+ T cells in alopecia areata. The assay was immunoSEQ multiplex PCR, and TCRdb's table has in-frame clones only and misses some. This repertoire shows more than 150,000 clones, 45% to 75% found once; its top ten account for 3.3%. Sample: CD4+ T cells sorted from blood, taken at week 4, from a patient treated with tofacitinib. All receptors come from a human donor with alopecia areata. Both conserved end residues are part of each CDR3. Each record gives: J gene, V gene, D gene, clone size, CDR3 DNA, CDR3 protein. D genes are given only for firm matches. For some rows the clone size is stated as once, few or many, or as a class when expanded; others skip it.

>TRBJ1-1|TRBV29-1|NA|once
TGCAGCGTCGTTACTCGCGCTGAAGCTTTCTTT
CSVVTRAEAFF
>TRBJ2-5|TRBV6-6|TRBD2|NA
TGTGGCGCAAGAACTAGCGGGGGGGAGACCCAGTACTTC
CGARTSGGETQYF
>TRBJ2-3|TRBV7-2|TRBD2|NA
TGTGCCAGCAGACCCCAAGCGGGGGGCACAGATACGCAGTATTTT
CASRPQAGGTDTQYF
>TRBJ2-7|TRBV5-6|NA|NA
TGTGCCAGCAGCAGACCACCGGGACGTCAGTTCCCTAGCGAGCAGTACTTC
CASSRPPGRQFPSEQYF
>TRBJ1-4|TRBV7-8|NA|few
TGTGCCAGCAGCTTAGACGTTGACAGACCAACTAATGAAAAACTGTTTTTT
CASSLDVDRPTNEKLFF
>TRBJ2-2|TRBV11-2|TRBD1|NA
TGTGCCAGCAGCTCGGACAGGACCGGGGAGCTGTTTTTT
CASSSDRTGELFF
>TRBJ2-5|TRBV7-2|NA|NA
TGTGCCAGCAGCTTCCAGGGGCGGGAGACCCAGTACTTC
CASSFQGRETQYF
>TRBJ1-1|TRBV19|TRBD1|NA
TGTGCCAGTAGTATCCCGACAGGGAAGGGCACTGAAGCTTTCTTT
CASSIPTGKGTEAFF
>TRBJ2-5|TRBV30|NA|NA
TGTGCCTGGAGTTGGTCAACCGGGACCCCTCGGGAGACCCAGTACTTC
CAWSWSTGTPRETQYF
>TRBJ2-1|TRBV29-1|TRBD1|NA
TGCAGCGTTGAGACAGGGGACGCCGAATCCTACAATGAGCAGTTCTTC
CSVETGDAESYNEQFF
>TRBJ2-2|TRBV5-1|NA|NA
TGCGCCAGCAGCTTGGCGGTGGCCAGCGCCGGGGAGCTGTTTTTT
CASSLAVASAGELFF
>TRBJ2-6|TRBV27|TRBD1|few
TGTGCCAGCAGACTCAGGGGGCCCCGCTCTGGGGCCAACGTCCTGACTTTC
CASRLRGPRSGANVLTF
>TRBJ1-1|TRBV11-1|NA|NA
TGTGCCAGCAATCCCGGCAGGGTGCGGAGGAACACTGAAGCTTTCTTT
CASNPGRVRRNTEAFF
>TRBJ2-5|TRBV29-1|TRBD2|NA
TGCAGCTCCACTAGCGGGGGGCAAGAGACCCAGTACTTC
CSSTSGGQETQYF
>TRBJ2-5|TRBV30|NA|NA
TGTTCGTCAGGACAGAAAGAGACCCAGTACTTC
CSSGQKETQYF
>TRBJ1-2|TRBV30|NA|NA
TGTGCCGGGACCAGGGGAGAGAACTATGGCTACACCTTC
CAGTRGENYGYTF
>TRBJ2-3|TRBV6-5|NA|NA
TGTGCCAGCAGAGCTAGCGCGACCTACACAGATACGCAGTATTTT
CASRASATYTDTQYF
>TRBJ1-2|TRBV5-1|TRBD1|NA
TGCGCCAGCAGCTTGGTGCAGGGGGCTAACTATGGCTACACCTTC
CASSLVQGANYGYTF
>TRBJ1-6|TRBV4-3|TRBD1|NA
TGCGCCAGCAGCTCCGGGACAGGGTCTAATTCACCCCTCCACTTT
CASSSGTGSNSPLHF
>TRBJ2-3|TRBV29-1|NA|NA
TGCAGCGTTGAAGCGGGGGCCCTGCTGGCAGATACGCAGTATTTT
CSVEAGALLADTQYF
>TRBJ2-2|TRBV28|NA|NA
TGTGCCAGCAGTTTGGCCGGGGACACCGGGGAGCTGTTTTTT
CASSLAGDTGELFF
>TRBJ2-6|TRBV7-2|NA|NA
TGTGCCAGCAGCTTGAAGGGGGTCTCTGGGGCCAACGTCCTGACTTTC
CASSLKGVSGANVLTF
>TRBJ2-7|TRBV25-1|NA|few
TGTGCCAGCAGTGATACAGACCTCTACGAGCAGTACTTC
CASSDTDLYEQYF
>TRBJ2-4|TRBV7-2|NA|few
TGTGCCAGCAGCTTTAGTGAGGGTTTTGCCAAAAACATTCAGTACTTC
CASSFSEGFAKNIQYF
>TRBJ1-2|TRBV30|NA|few
TGTGCCTGGACGAGGGGAAACTATGGCTACACCTTC
CAWTRGNYGYTF
>TRBJ1-5|TRBV10-3|NA|NA
TGTGCCACCGGGGGACTTCCAGCCAATCAGCCCCAGCATTTT
CATGGLPANQPQHF